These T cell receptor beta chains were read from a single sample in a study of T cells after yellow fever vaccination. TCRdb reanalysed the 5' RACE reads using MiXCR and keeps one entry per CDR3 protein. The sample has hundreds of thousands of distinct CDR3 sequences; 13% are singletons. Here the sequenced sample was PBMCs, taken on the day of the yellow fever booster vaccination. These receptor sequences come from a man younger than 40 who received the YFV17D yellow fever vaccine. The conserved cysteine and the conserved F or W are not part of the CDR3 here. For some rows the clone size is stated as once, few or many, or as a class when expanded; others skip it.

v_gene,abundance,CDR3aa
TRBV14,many,ASSQDLNTEAF
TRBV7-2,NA,ASSPPLTGELF
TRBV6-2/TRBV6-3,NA,ASSFLSLQTQY
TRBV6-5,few,ASSSPGLEAAQY
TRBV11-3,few,ASSLGGNRNNEQF
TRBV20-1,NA,SAPTGTRNEQF
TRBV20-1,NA,SARLRSTSMEQY
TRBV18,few,ASSPSRSAEQY
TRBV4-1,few,ASSQDPGRQETQY
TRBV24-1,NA,ATSDPAGGRAGELF
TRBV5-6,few,ASSFPGQGHEQY
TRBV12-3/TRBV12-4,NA,ASSLGWAGYNEQF
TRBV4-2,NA,ASSQDYSSVYNEQF
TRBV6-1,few,ASTEIPTLTSGMARTQY
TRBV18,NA,ASSPSRENTIY
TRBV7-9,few,ASSGGYSNQPQH
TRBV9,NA,ASSTRDYGPATQY
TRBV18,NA,ASSPQVADTDTQY
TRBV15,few,ATRDRRETQY
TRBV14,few,ASSQFLLGETQY
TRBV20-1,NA,SASPASSRSYTGELF
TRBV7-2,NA,ASSFGVFANTGELF
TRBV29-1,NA,SVESTSRGGEQF
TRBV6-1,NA,ASSGDRQPQETQY
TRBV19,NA,ASSTGWALAKNIQY
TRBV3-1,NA,ASSQEPQSSGRVKETQY
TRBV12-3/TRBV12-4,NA,ASSTTGTGYGYT
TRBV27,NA,ASSPAGRGYYGYT
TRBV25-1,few,ASSELQGPDTQY
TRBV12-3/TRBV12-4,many,ASSQDSTYGYT
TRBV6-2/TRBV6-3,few,ASNYRDPRSNTEAF
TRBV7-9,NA,ASSWGRSNAEAF
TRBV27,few,ASSLLVAGSYNEQF
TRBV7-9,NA,ASSFTSTQETQY
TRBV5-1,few,ASQLGTDTQY
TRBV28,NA,ASSLDSGNYNEQF
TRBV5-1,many,ASSLGLDEQY
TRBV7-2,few,ASSQRTGRYEQY
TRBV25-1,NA,ASSAPGQGTDTQY
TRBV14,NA,ASSQVINEQF
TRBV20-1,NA,SAEPPSSGRGGQF
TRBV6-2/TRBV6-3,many,ASSYWGYNEQF
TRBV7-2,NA,ASSFSSGSFETQY
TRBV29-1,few,SVERTNAQY
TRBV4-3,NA,ASSQESLVYEQY
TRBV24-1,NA,ATSDAGDAYNEQF
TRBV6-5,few,ASSYQDRGNTGELF
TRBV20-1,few,SARGRNYGYT
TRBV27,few,ASSSNGGEQF